The present TCR beta chain was sequenced within a study of cytomegalovirus exposure and HLA in healthy donors. This CDR3 is 15 amino acids long. Trimming removed 0 bases at V and 0 bases at J, with 9 bases between. Germline V CDR1 and CDR2: SGHRS, YFSETQ. In the PCR, 60 Vbeta and 13 Jbeta primers were used. Using immunoSEQ multiplex PCR, the repertoire was profiled, and TCRdb retains in-frame clones only, with some absent. Its table records 55,000 to 75,000 clones. Remarks on this clone: What it binds is not known.

Study conclusions and caveats: Generally TCR sequences proved uncommon, though certain public TCRs appeared in numerous donors. Prediction of most subjects' HLA-A and HLA-B alleles by TCR beta sequences was reportedly accurate. In a later analysis, across HLA loci, associated TCR counts were highest for DRB1, lowest for HLA-C.

Sequencing was carried out using PBMCs. The chain uses TRBV5-1 and TRBJ2-5, with D perhaps TRBD2 (6 bases). This TCR was recovered from a woman aged 25 to 39 in good health and CMV-seronegative. CDR3 nucleotides: TGCGCCAGCAGCTTGGCCGGGAGTTACCAAGAGACCCAGTACTTC. Amino acids: CASSLAGSYQETQYF.